These 15 T cell receptor beta chains were sequenced from one sample in a study of T cell responses to AZD1222 COVID-19 vaccine. Here immunoSEQ multiplex PCR was the method, and the copy in TCRdb shows in-frame clones only, minus some. The repertoire holds more than 85,000 clones, approximately 90% seen once, with 4.5% to 6.5% in the top ten. Sample: peripheral blood, taken on day 0 of AZD1222 vaccination. These receptors were obtained from an adult in good health.

The chain recombines TRBV7-2 with TRBJ2-3, with TRBD2 as a possible D gene (6 bases). Per germline, CDR1 SGHTA and CDR2 FQGNSA. V lost 7 bases and J 0 bases, leaving 17 bases between the germline ends. The CDR3 contains 16 residues. Here the CDR3 reads CASTLFAGSSTDTQYF. CDR3 sequence (DNA): TGTGCCAGCACCCTCTTCGCGGGATCTAGCACAGATACGCAGTATTTT.

The CDR3 sequence: CASSPGGAYGYTF. CDR3 sequence (DNA): TGTGCCAGCAGCCCCGGGGGGGCCTATGGCTACACCTTC. The chain combines TRBV11-2 with TRBJ1-2, with D tentatively TRBD1 (6 bases). This CDR3 has 13 amino acids. The germline V and J ends were trimmed by 5 bases and 4 bases, with 11 bases remaining between them. CDR1 is SGHAT and CDR2 is FQNNGV in the germline V gene.

This chain joins TRBV28 and TRBJ1-3; D might be TRBD1 (5 bases). The CDR3 is made up of 13 amino acids. Trimming left V 6 bases short and J 8 bases short, with 14 bases between. The germline V gene has CDR1 MDHEN and CDR2 SYDVKM. The CDR3 loop is CASSSRQGDTIYF. In DNA, the CDR3 is TGTGCCAGCAGCTCCCGCCAGGGAGACACCATATATTTT.

The rearrangement joins TRBV10-1 to TRBJ2-1; a possible D gene is TRBD2 (6 bases). This CDR3 is built from 16 residues. CDR1 is WNHNN, CDR2 SYGVQD, per germline (reference sequence). The V end lost 4 bases, the J end lost 9 bases, and 22 bases lay between the germline ends. CDR3 sequence: CASSGLAATLMGEQFF. The CDR3 nucleotides are TGCGCCAGCAGTGGGTTAGCGGCCACCTTAATGGGTGAGCAGTTCTTC.

J is TRBJ2-7 and V is TRBV27; D is unresolved. The ends were cut back, 6 bases at V and 0 bases at J, with 24 bases in the middle. Germline V gene sequence: CDR1 MNHEY, CDR2 SMNVEV (reference sequence). The CDR3 loop spans 18 amino acids. CDR3 nucleotide sequence: TGTGCCAGCAGATCCCACAGATATCCCCTCCGTCTCTCCTACGAGCAGTACTTC. Translated, it gives CASRSHRYPLRLSYEQYF.

The V and J genes are TRBV6-6 and TRBJ1-3, with D hard to call. V was pared by 0 bases and J by 0 bases, with 9 bases between. Germline V CDR1 and CDR2: MNHNY, SVGAGI (reference sequence). This CDR3 has 16 amino acids. The CDR3 DNA sequence: TGTGCCAGCAGTTACTCCCGGAATAGCTCTGGAAACACCATATATTTT. Protein: CASSYSRNSSGNTIYF.

The V and J genes are TRBV5-1 and TRBJ2-2, with D unresolved. This CDR3 contains 15 residues. Germline V CDR1 and CDR2: SGHRS, YFSETQ. V gave up 1 base and J gave up 4 bases, with 11 bases separating them. CDR3 DNA: TGCGCCAGCAGCTTGCGGCAGGACCTCACCGGGGAGCTGTTTTTT. It yields the protein CASSLRQDLTGELFF.

This chain's CDR3 is CASTGDNTGELFF. The DNA of the CDR3 is TGTGCCAGCACGGGGGACAACACCGGGGAGCTGTTTTTT. The chain employs TRBV2 and TRBJ2-2; maybe TRBD2 (6 bases). Trimming took off 7 bases at V and 2 bases at J, with 8 bases between the two ends. Germline CDR1 and CDR2: SNHLY and FYNNEI. This CDR3 has 13 residues.

The chain recombines TRBV6-6 with TRBJ1-1; D gene ambiguous. CDR3 size: 13 residues. Trimming pared 6 bases from V and 1 base from J, leaving 9 bases between. CDR1 MNHNY and CDR2 SVGAGI come from the germline V gene (reference sequence). The CDR3 here is CASSPGGNTEAFF. In DNA form, the CDR3 reads TGTGCCAGCAGCCCCGGAGGGAACACTGAAGCTTTCTTT.

The V gene is TRBV28, the J gene TRBJ1-2, with 10 bases matching TRBD1. The CDR3 runs to 17 residues. The germline V gene has CDR1 MDHEN and CDR2 SYDVKM. J lost 2 bases, V lost 6 bases, and 12 bases had no gene match. This chain's CDR3 is CASSPQGTGVPNYGYTF. The CDR3 DNA reads TGTGCCAGCAGCCCCCAAGGGACAGGGGTCCCCAACTATGGCTACACCTTC.

The J gene is TRBJ1-2, the V gene TRBV4-1, with 9 positions matching TRBD1. The CDR3 is 16 residues long. Germline V lookup: CDR1 MGHRA, CDR2 YSYEKL. Trimming cost V 4 bases and J 5 bases; bases outside gene matches: 11. CDR3 bases: TGCGCCAGCAGCCCAGAGGGACAGGGAGGGTGGTATGGCTACACCTTC. It yields the protein CASSPEGQGGWYGYTF.

This sequence joins TRBV4-1 and TRBJ2-7; D is perhaps TRBD1 (5 bases). Between the trimmed V and J ends, which lost 4 bases and 6 bases, there was a span of 19 bases. This CDR3 comprises 15 residues. Germline CDR1 MGHRA, CDR2 YSYEKL. The CDR3 DNA is TGCGCCAGCAGCCTAGCCGCGGCCAGGGCTGGCGAGCAGTACTTC. This sequence encodes CASSLAAARAGEQYF.

There are a few counts of this clone. This chain joins TRBV3-1 (or the pseudogene TRBV3-2) and TRBJ1-1; a possible D gene is TRBD1 (5 bases). The CDR3 consists of 13 residues. Trimming removed 4 bases from V and 10 bases from J, with 16 bases in between. Looked up from germline, CDR1 is LGHDT and CDR2 is YNNKEL (reference sequence). The CDR3, as DNA: TGTGCCAGCAGCCGGGGGACTGGCGGTGGAGCTTTCTTT. Translating it yields CASSRGTGGGAFF.

This chain links TRBV7-2 with TRBJ2-7, with D possibly being TRBD1 or TRBD2 (5 bases each). The germline V gene has CDR1 SGHTA and CDR2 FQGNSA. Trimming removed 4 bases at V and 8 bases at J, with 18 bases between. The CDR3 is 14 amino acids. This chain's CDR3 is CASSSRSGTTKQYF. CDR3 in DNA: TGTGCCAGCAGCTCTAGATCCGGGACGACGAAGCAGTACTTC.

The J gene is TRBJ2-7, the V gene TRBV11-2, with D possibly being TRBD1 (5 bases). This CDR3 is 13 amino acids long. Trimming left V 1 base short and J 6 bases short, with 10 bases between. The germline gives CDR1 SGHAT, CDR2 FQNNGV. The CDR3 sequence: CASSLAQGSEQYF. For the CDR3, the DNA is TGTGCCAGCAGCTTAGCCCAGGGTAGCGAGCAGTACTTC.